This record covers a single TCR beta chain. This record belongs to a study of quantifying T cell responses using KT2 cells. About the study: TCR alpha and beta constant-region primers primed reverse transcription of RNA.

A single-stranded UMI oligo with SP2 sequence was ligated to cDNA 3' ends. First-round PCR used three to five cycles and beta primers RC1.1 and RC1.2 covering TRBC1 and TRBC2. MiXCR, applied by TCRdb to the UMI-ligation and nested PCR reads, yields one record per CDR3 protein. Among approximately 54,000 distinct CDR3 sequences listed, 9.5% to 13% were seen once. CDR3 size: 17 residues. Germline assignment: CDR1 MNHNY and CDR2 SVGAGI (reference sequence). The germline V and J ends were trimmed by 0 bases and 6 bases, with 18 bases remaining between them. Sequencing was done on a sample of PBMCs spiked with cells of the T cell clone KT2. This clonotype was obtained from a human donor. The V gene is TRBV6-6, the J gene TRBJ1-5; a possible D gene is TRBD1 (6 bases). CDR3 nucleotide sequence: TGTGCCAGCAGTTACTCGATGGATGAGGGGGGGAGTCAGCCCCAGCATTTT. The encoded protein is CASSYSMDEGGSQPQHF.